Following are 17 T cell receptor beta chains from one sample sequenced in a study of blood T cell repertoires in COVID-19. TCRdb keeps only in-frame clones here, not all; method: immunoSEQ multiplex PCR. This sample yields about 140,000 clones, of which just over 85% are seen a single time; about 1.5% belongs to the top ten. The sample consisted of peripheral blood. These receptors all come from a woman in her sixties or seventies with acute or convalescent COVID-19.

J is TRBJ1-1 and V is TRBV7-9, with 10 bases fitting TRBD1. Germline CDR1 is SEHNR and CDR2 is FQNEAQ (reference sequence). V lost 4 bases to trimming and J lost 5 bases; unmatched junction nucleotides: 7. The CDR3 is made up of 15 amino acids. In DNA, the CDR3 is TGTGCCAGCAGCTCCCTCCCGGGACAGGGGACTGAAGCTTTCTTT. Its protein product is CASSSLPGQGTEAFF. The whole variable domain, remainder taken from reference TRBV7-9 and TRBJ1-1, is DTGVSQNPRHKITKRGQNVTFRCDPISEHNRLYWYRQTLGQGPEFLTYFQNEAQLEKSRLLSDRFSAERPKGSFSTLEIQRTEQGDSAMYLCASSSLPGQGTEAFFGQGTRLTVV.

The chain is built from TRBV3-1 (or the pseudogene TRBV3-2) and TRBJ2-7; 7 nucleotides line up with TRBD1. Looked up from germline, CDR1 is LGHDT and CDR2 is YNNKEL (reference sequence). The CDR3 covers 14 residues. With V trimmed by 0 bases and J by 12 bases, 11 bases remained unmatched. The CDR3 bases are TGTGCCAGCAGCCAAGATTACGACAGGGTGGGGCCGTACTTC. Protein sequence: CASSQDYDRVGPYF.

The chain joins TRBV6-2 or TRBV6-3 to TRBJ2-2; the match to TRBD2 covers 10 bases. Germline CDR1 and CDR2: MNHEY and SVGEGT. This CDR3 contains 20 residues. V shed 0 bases, J shed 0 bases, and the junction held 10 bases outside the gene matches. CDR3 DNA sequence: TGTGCCAGCAGTTACTCGATAATAGCGGGGGGAACTACGAACACCGGGGAGCTGTTTTTT. It codes for CASSYSIIAGGTTNTGELFF.

This chain connects TRBV7-3 to TRBJ1-6; TRBD1 matches 8 bases. This CDR3 region has 14 residues. V gave up 3 bases and J gave up 8 bases; unmatched junction bases: 3. CDR1 and CDR2 (germline): SGHTA, FQGTGA. CDR3 sequence: CASSLQGADSPLHF. In DNA, the CDR3 is TGTGCCAGCAGCTTGCAGGGGGCTGATTCACCCCTCCACTTT.

The CDR3 DNA is TGTGCCAGTAGTACAAGGACAGGGGGGTTGTCAGGTACAACTAATGAAAAACTGTTTTTT. This encodes CASSTRTGGLSGTTNEKLFF. The chain couples TRBV19 to TRBJ1-4, with 10 bases lining up with TRBD1. Per the germline V gene, CDR1 is LNHDA and CDR2 is SQIVND (reference sequence). V lost 4 bases, J lost 0 bases, and 14 bases stayed unmatched. This CDR3 is 20 amino acids long.

V usage is TRBV7-8 and J usage is TRBJ1-4; no definite D call. This CDR3 contains 15 residues. The ends were cut back, 4 bases at V and 2 bases at J, with 11 bases in the middle. Per the germline V gene, CDR1 is SGHVS and CDR2 is FQNEAQ. In nucleotides, the CDR3 is TGTGCCAGCAGCTCCCTACTCTCGACTAATGAAAAACTGTTTTTT. This sequence encodes CASSSLLSTNEKLFF.

The CDR3 here is CASSERQLSSYNSPLHF. CDR3 DNA sequence: TGTGCCAGCAGTGAAAGACAGCTAAGCTCCTATAATTCACCCCTCCACTTT. The chain has TRBV6-1 and TRBJ1-6; D might be TRBD1 (5 bases). In germline, CDR1 is MNHNS, CDR2 SASEGT. V lost 2 bases to trimming and J lost 0 bases, with 11 bases between them. The CDR3 sequence is 17 residues long.

This clone was picked up one time. V usage is TRBV27 and J usage is TRBJ2-3; TRBD1 matches 7 bases. The CDR3 runs 15 residues. J was trimmed by 6 bases and V by 8 bases; bases with no gene match: 14. Germline values: CDR1 MNHEY, CDR2 SMNVEV (reference sequence). The CDR3 DNA reads as TGTGCCAGCTGCAGGGGGACCCCCCTACGGGATACGCAGTATTTT. Translation gives CASCRGTPLRDTQYF.

V is TRBV7-2 and J is TRBJ1-5; D perhaps matches TRBD1 (6 bases). Looked up from germline, CDR1 is SGHTA and CDR2 is FQGNSA. Trimming removed 1 base from V and 0 bases from J, with 10 bases in between. The CDR3 contains 16 residues. The CDR3 DNA reads TGTGCCAGCAGCTTAGTGTACAGGGCTAGCAATCAGCCCCAGCATTTT. It specifies CASSLVYRASNQPQHF.

CDR3 coding DNA: TGTGCCATCAGCTTTCGTGTTACCCAAGGCCCAGGACAGGGACGAAACTATGGCTACACCTTC. As protein: CAISFRVTQGPGQGRNYGYTF. The chain recombines TRBV10-3 with TRBJ1-2; 8 bases fit TRBD1. V lost 6 bases, J lost 2 bases, and 26 bases stayed unmatched. Germline values: CDR1 ENHRY, CDR2 SYGVKD. The CDR3 has 21 amino acids.

V is TRBV5-1 and J is TRBJ1-6; 7 bases align to TRBD1. There are 16 residues in the CDR3. The V and J ends lost 0 bases and 6 bases, in that order; junction bases with no gene match: 6. Germline V CDR1 and CDR2: SGHRS, YFSETQ. CDR3 in DNA: TGCGCCAGCAGCTTGGTCACAGGGGAAGTTAATTCACCCCTCCACTTT. This translates into CASSLVTGEVNSPLHF.

In its sample, this clone was seen a few times. The V call is TRBV9, the J call TRBJ1-2; 10 nucleotides match TRBD1. The V gene end was trimmed by 1 base and the J gene end by 4 bases; junction bases not matched to a gene: 10. Germline CDR1 is SGDLS and CDR2 is YYNGEE. The CDR3 is made up of 17 amino acids. The CDR3, as DNA: TGTGCCAGCAGCGTAACGACAGGGGGCCCAGGTCTCTATGGCTACACCTTC. Translation: CASSVTTGGPGLYGYTF.

V is TRBV5-1 and J is TRBJ1-5, with TRBD1 as a possible D gene (5 bases). The CDR3 totals 12 residues. V shed 0 bases and J shed 7 bases, with 5 bases lying between them. Looked up from germline, CDR1 is SGHRS and CDR2 is YFSETQ. The CDR3 coding sequence is TGCGCCAGCAGCTTGGAGGGGCAGCCCCAGCATTTT. Translating gives CASSLEGQPQHF.

The chain couples TRBV19 to TRBJ2-7; TRBD1 aligns across 12 bases. Germline V gene data show CDR1 as LNHDA and CDR2 as SQIVND (reference sequence). Germline trimming cut 3 bases from V and 6 bases from J; bases unmatched to any gene: 3. The CDR3 runs to 14 residues. The CDR3 loop is CASSIGTGGFEQYF. CDR3 in DNA: TGTGCCAGTAGTATTGGGACAGGGGGCTTCGAGCAGTACTTC.

The V call is TRBV5-1, the J call TRBJ2-1; maybe TRBD1 (6 bases). The CDR3 is 15 residues long. Germline V gene lookup returns CDR1 SGHRS and CDR2 YFSETQ. V lost 0 bases, J lost 6 bases, and 13 bases lay in between. CDR3 amino acids: CASSLGGQGLNEQFF. The CDR3 nucleotides are TGCGCCAGCAGCTTGGGTGGGCAGGGGCTCAATGAGCAGTTCTTC.

The V call is TRBV7-2, the J call TRBJ1-1; TRBD1 matches 10 bases. The germline V gene encodes CDR1 SGHTA and CDR2 FQGNSA. V was clipped by 6 bases and J by 2 bases; unmatched bases: 3. The length of the CDR3 is 14 residues. CDR3 amino acids: CASRRQGANTEAFF. The CDR3 nucleotides read TGTGCCAGCAGAAGACAGGGGGCAAACACTGAAGCTTTCTTT.

The chain couples TRBV27 to TRBJ2-7; 7 bases align to TRBD1. Germline-derived CDR1 and CDR2 are MNHEY and SMNVEV (reference sequence). J was trimmed by 7 bases and V by 4 bases; bases with no gene match: 13. CDR3 size: 15 residues. CDR3 nucleotides: TGTGCCAGCAGTTGGGACAGCCCATCTTTGGGGGAGCAGTACTTC. Its translation: CASSWDSPSLGEQYF.